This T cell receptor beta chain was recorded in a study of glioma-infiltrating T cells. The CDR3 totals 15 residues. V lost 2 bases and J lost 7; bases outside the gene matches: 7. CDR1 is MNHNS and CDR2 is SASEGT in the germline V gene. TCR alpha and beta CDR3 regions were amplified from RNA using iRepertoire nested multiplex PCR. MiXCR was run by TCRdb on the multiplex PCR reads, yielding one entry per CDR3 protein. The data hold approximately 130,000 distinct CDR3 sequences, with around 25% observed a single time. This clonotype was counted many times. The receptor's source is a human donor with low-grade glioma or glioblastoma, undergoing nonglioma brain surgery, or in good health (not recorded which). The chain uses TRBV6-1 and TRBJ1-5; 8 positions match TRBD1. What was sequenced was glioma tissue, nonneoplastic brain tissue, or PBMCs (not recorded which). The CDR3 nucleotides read TGTGCCAGCAGTGAACCCAGGGGGCGAGGGCAGCCCCAGCATTTT. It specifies CASSEPRGRGQPQHF.